This T cell receptor (beta chain) was recorded in a study of cytomegalovirus exposure and HLA in healthy donors. PCR used 60 Vbeta primers and 13 Jbeta primers. This table comes from immunoSEQ multiplex PCR, and its TCRdb copy is limited to in-frame clones, with some not included. The sample has over 110,000 clones; about four fifths are singletons. Findings of the study overall: Across donors, presence/absence analyses took sequencing depth to be roughly uniform.

About this clone itself: Its target is unknown.

Trimming pared 4 bases from V and 2 bases from J, leaving 19 bases between. Germline V gene data show CDR1 as SGHRS and CDR2 as YFSETQ. This CDR3 has 16 amino acids. The receptor comes from a man in his forties or fifties in good health and CMV-seronegative. The chain joins TRBV5-1 to TRBJ2-7; D might be TRBD1 (6 bases). The sequenced sample was PBMCs. The CDR3 loop reads CASSPTLGQLAYEQYF. Written as DNA, the CDR3 is TGCGCCAGCAGCCCTACCCTTGGACAGCTAGCCTACGAGCAGTACTTC.